Below, 2 T cell receptor beta chains from the same sample are listed, as sequenced in a study of blood T cell repertoires in COVID-19 (TCRdb year 2020). The library relied on the immunoSEQ multiplex PCR assay. TCRdb provides this immuneACCESS table in a form limited to in-frame rearrangements. Some clones are lacking; in checked studies, under half of them reflect an unresolved V gene, and why the rest are absent is not known. The sample table holds over 85,000 clones, of which more than 65% were seen once. Around a quarter of the sample comes from the top ten. The sample taken for sequencing was peripheral blood. These receptor sequences come from a man in his sixties with acute or convalescent COVID-19.

The rearrangement joins TRBV2 to TRBJ2-6; 7 nucleotides align to TRBD1. This CDR3 spans 19 amino acids. V was clipped by 6 bases and J by 0 bases; unmatched bases: 14. CDR1 and CDR2 (germline): SNHLY, FYNNEI. CDR3 coding DNA: TGTGCCAGCAGAACCCCCCCGGGTAGGGGGCACTCTGGGGCCAACGTCCTGACTTTC. Translation: CASRTPPGRGHSGANVLTF.

The chain recombines TRBV6-5 with TRBJ2-1; no clear D. The CDR3 extends over 12 amino acids. The germline V gene encodes CDR1 MNHEY and CDR2 SVGAGI. V lost 4 bases and J lost 10, with 11 bases in between. DNA for the CDR3: TGTGCCAGCAGTTCTCTAGTAACCGAGCAGTTCTTC. Amino acid sequence: CASSSLVTEQFF.